This entry lists 10 T cell receptor beta chains sequenced from one sample in a study of cytomegalovirus exposure and HLA in healthy donors. It was with 60 Vbeta and 13 Jbeta primers that the PCR ran. TCRdb's copy holds only in-frame clones and misses some; the assay was immunoSEQ multiplex PCR. The sample carries around 190,000 clones, around nine tenths recorded once. The sequenced material came from PBMCs. These receptors were collected from a woman aged 18-29 years in good health and CMV-seronegative.

V usage is TRBV19 and J usage is TRBJ1-4; 7 positions agree with TRBD1. CDR1 is LNHDA, CDR2 SQIVND, per germline (reference sequence). V shed 5 bases and J 3 bases; nucleotides not matched to a gene: 9. CDR3 size: 16 residues. The CDR3 region is CASSLRQGEANEKLFF. CDR3 nucleotide sequence: TGTGCCAGTAGTCTTCGACAGGGAGAGGCTAATGAAAAACTGTTTTTT.

This clone came up once. This chain connects TRBV30 to TRBJ2-1; D is possibly TRBD2 (7 bases). CDR1 and CDR2 from the germline V gene are GTSNPN and SVGIG (reference sequence). V was pared by 5 bases and J by 0 bases, with 23 bases between. The CDR3 has 18 residues. CDR3 coding DNA: TGTGCCTGGGCCCAGGGGCTAGCGGAGGCGAGCTCCTACAATGAGCAGTTCTTC. This gives the protein CAWAQGLAEASSYNEQFF.

Note on this clone: The junction and the germline gene differ at one end; a read error may be behind it. The chain combines TRBV7-9 with TRBJ1-6; 8 bases are shared with TRBD1. Germline-derived CDR1 and CDR2 are SEHNR and FQNEAQ (reference sequence). This CDR3 contains 18 residues. The CDR3 reads CSSSSGITGWTGNSPLHF. DNA for the CDR3: TGTTCCAGCAGCTCCGGAATCACAGGATGGACAGGGAATTCACCCCTCCACTTT.

The V call is TRBV10-1, the J call TRBJ2-7, with D maybe TRBD2 (5 bases). The CDR3 length is 20 residues. CDR1 is WNHNN, CDR2 SYGVQD, per germline (reference sequence). V lost 0 bases, J lost 4 bases, and 28 bases lay in between. The CDR3 is CASSESISRQKGDFEYEQYF. CDR3 DNA sequence: TGCGCCAGCAGTGAGTCGATTTCCCGGCAAAAGGGAGACTTCGAGTACGAGCAGTACTTC.

The rearrangement links TRBV19 to TRBJ1-2, with 8 bases fitting TRBD1. Germline CDR1 reads LNHDA; CDR2 reads SQIVND (reference sequence). The CDR3 is 16 residues long. V lost 7 bases, J lost 2 bases, and 12 bases stayed unmatched. CDR3 residues: CASNSQGGTGNYGYTF. CDR3 bases: TGTGCCAGTAACTCGCAGGGCGGGACAGGCAACTATGGCTACACCTTC.

The rearrangement links TRBV6-5 to TRBJ1-1; D not certain. This CDR3 comprises 14 residues. Germline CDR1 is MNHEY and CDR2 is SVGAGI. Trimming removed 2 bases from V and 5 bases from J, with 12 bases in between. The CDR3 DNA reads TGTGCCAGCAGTTACGGACGAAGGGAGACTGAAGCTTTCTTT. This codes for CASSYGRRETEAFF.

The V call is TRBV13, the J call TRBJ2-7; 9 bases match TRBD1. CDR1 and CDR2 from the germline V gene are PRHDT and FYEKMQ (reference sequence). The J segment lost 1 base and the V segment lost 4 bases, leaving 5 bases of the junction unmatched. CDR3 length: 15 amino acids. The CDR3 loop is CASSSWGQGSYEQYF. CDR3 nucleotide sequence: TGTGCCAGCAGCTCCTGGGGACAGGGATCCTACGAGCAGTACTTC.

The CDR3 spells CASSLLEAAGAYEQYF. The CDR3 region has the DNA TGTGCCAGCAGTTTATTAGAGGCCGCAGGGGCCTACGAGCAGTACTTC. The chain is built from TRBV28 and TRBJ2-7; TRBD1 is a possible D gene (6 bases). Trimming pared 1 base from V and 2 bases from J, leaving 15 bases between. The CDR3 sequence is 16 residues long. Germline V gives CDR1 MDHEN, CDR2 SYDVKM. Full variable domain (rest looked up from reference TRBV28 and TRBJ2-7): DVKVTQSSRYLVKRTGEKVFLECVQDMDHENMFWYRQDPGLGLRLIYFSYDVKMKEKGDIPEGYSVSREKKERFSLILESASTNQTSMYLCASSLLEAAGAYEQYFGPGTRLTVT.

The chain has TRBV29-1 and TRBJ2-7; 7 positions agree with TRBD2. The CDR3 length is 12 residues. The germline V gene has CDR1 SQVTM and CDR2 ANQGSEA. Trimming took 7 bases from V and 6 from J; bases not matched to a gene: 9. This CDR3 is CSAVGGSGEQYF. CDR3 bases: TGCAGCGCTGTCGGGGGGTCGGGCGAGCAGTACTTC.

This clone appeared once. The chain has TRBV15 and TRBJ1-4; TRBD1 agrees at 10 bases. The CDR3 sequence is 15 residues long. Per the germline V gene, CDR1 is LNHNV and CDR2 is YYDKDF (reference sequence). After removal of 5 bases from V and 3 bases from J, the junction contained 3 bases not matched to a gene. CDR3 loop: CATSPGTGANEKLFF. The CDR3 coding sequence is TGTGCCACCAGCCCCGGGACAGGGGCTAATGAAAAACTGTTTTTT.